The clone carrying this T cell receptor beta chain has just a few counts. Trimming took 7 bases from V and 6 from J, leaving 13 bases between them. Germline assignment: CDR1 SEHNR and CDR2 FQNEAQ (reference sequence). The CDR3 sequence is 12 residues long. This record comes from a study of early T cells in non-severe SARS-CoV-2 infection. TCRdb re-called the 5' RACE reads with MiXCR, one entry per CDR3 protein. Seen here are about 64,000 distinct CDR3 sequences, roughly a fifth observed once, and the top ten hold approximately 15%. The sequenced sample was whole blood, obtained at baseline. The receptor was derived from an adult who was a healthcare worker with PCR-confirmed SARS-CoV-2 infection or an uninfected control (not recorded which). The V gene is TRBV7-9, the J gene TRBJ2-7; D gene unclear. The chain's CDR3 is CASTTGEVEQYF. As DNA, the CDR3 is TGTGCCAGCACCACTGGGGAAGTCGAGCAGTACTTC.